This T cell receptor beta chain was obtained from a study of blood T cells in healthy people across ages. Regarding the study as a whole: Diversity figures derived from one million T cells were judged to underestimate the true value.

The study recruited healthy Caucasian donors from Russia who were aged about 6 to 100. Total RNA was isolated from each sample in quantities of at least 5 micrograms. Germline V gene lookup returns CDR1 MNHEY and CDR2 SVGEGT. Trimming took 6 bases from V and 6 from J, leaving 10 bases between them. This CDR3 has 12 amino acids. A word on this clonotype: No antigen is known for it.

Together with a sample-barcoded 5' primer, a J-beta primer mix was included in a second PCR lasting about 7 to 11 cycles. In TCRdb, the 5' RACE reads were re-called with MiXCR into one record per CDR3 protein. The sample shows approximately 690,000 distinct CDR3 sequences, around 41% of them seen only once. What was sequenced was blood. The chain couples TRBV6-2 or TRBV6-3 to TRBJ2-3; TRBD2 is a possible D gene (5 bases). This TCR derives from a man aged 80 or over in good health. This chain's CDR3 is CASSPKRDTQYF. Here the CDR3 DNA reads TGTGCCAGCAGCCCGAAGCGGGATACGCAGTATTTT.